In its sample, the clone carrying this TCR beta chain was seen a few times. Germline lookup yields CDR1 DFQATT and CDR2 SNEGSKA (reference sequence). Trimming shortened V by 6 bases and J by 10 bases, and 22 bases separated the two germline ends. The CDR3 consists of 15 residues. This specimen belongs to a study of T cell repertoires in cytomegalovirus infection. TCRdb used MiXCR to reprocess the reads, holding one entry per CDR3 protein. The table lists 560,000 or so distinct CDR3 sequences, 16% of them singletons. The sequenced sample consisted of CD8+ T cells from PBMCs. This receptor was identified in a human donor in good health (CMV status not recorded). Some clones in this sample may be carry-over from other donors' samples. The V gene is TRBV20-1, the J gene TRBJ1-6, with D possibly TRBD1 on 5 matching bases. The CDR3 region is CSAPGRVGLKSPLHF. In nucleotides, the CDR3 is TGCAGTGCCCCCGGCAGGGTGGGATTAAAATCACCCCTCCACTTT.